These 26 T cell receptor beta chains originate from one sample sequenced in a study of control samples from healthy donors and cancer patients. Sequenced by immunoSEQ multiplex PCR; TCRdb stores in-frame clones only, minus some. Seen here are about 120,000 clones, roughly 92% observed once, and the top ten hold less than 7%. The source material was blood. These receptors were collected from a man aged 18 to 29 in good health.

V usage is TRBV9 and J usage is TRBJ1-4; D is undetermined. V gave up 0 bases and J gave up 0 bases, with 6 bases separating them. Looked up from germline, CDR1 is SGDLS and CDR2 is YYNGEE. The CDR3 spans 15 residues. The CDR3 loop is CASSVGLSTNEKLFF. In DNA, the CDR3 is TGTGCCAGCAGCGTAGGGTTATCAACTAATGAAAAACTGTTTTTT. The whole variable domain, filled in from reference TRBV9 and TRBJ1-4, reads DSGVTQTPKHLITATGQRVTLRCSPRSGDLSVYWYQQSLDQGLQFLIQYYNGEERAKGNILERFSAQQFPDLHSELNLSSLELGDSALYFCASSVGLSTNEKLFFGSGTQLSVL.

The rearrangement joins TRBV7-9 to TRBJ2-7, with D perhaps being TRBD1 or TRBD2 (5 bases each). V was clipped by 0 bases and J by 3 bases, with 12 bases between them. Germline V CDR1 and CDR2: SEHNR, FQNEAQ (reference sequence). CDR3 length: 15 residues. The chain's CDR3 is CASSLAGTALYEQYF. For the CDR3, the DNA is TGTGCCAGCAGCTTAGCGGGGACGGCCCTCTACGAGCAGTACTTC.

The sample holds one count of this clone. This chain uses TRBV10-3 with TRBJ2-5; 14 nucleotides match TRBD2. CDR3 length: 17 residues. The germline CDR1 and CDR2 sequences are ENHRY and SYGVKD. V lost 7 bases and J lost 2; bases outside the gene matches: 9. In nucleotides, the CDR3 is TGTGCCATCAATCAGGGGACTAGCGGGGGTGCTCAAGAGACCCAGTACTTC. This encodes CAINQGTSGGAQETQYF.

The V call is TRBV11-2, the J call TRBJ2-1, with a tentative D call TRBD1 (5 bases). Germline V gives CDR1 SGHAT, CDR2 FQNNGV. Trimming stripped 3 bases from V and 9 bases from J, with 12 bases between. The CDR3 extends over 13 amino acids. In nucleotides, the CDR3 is TGTGCCAGCAGCTTTGTGTTAGGGGTTGAGCAGTTCTTC. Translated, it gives CASSFVLGVEQFF.

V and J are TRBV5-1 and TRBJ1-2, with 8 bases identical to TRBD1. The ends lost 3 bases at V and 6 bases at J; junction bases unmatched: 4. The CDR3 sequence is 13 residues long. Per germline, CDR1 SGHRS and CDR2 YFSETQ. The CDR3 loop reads CASSSGQEDGYTF. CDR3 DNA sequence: TGCGCCAGCAGCTCGGGACAGGAAGATGGCTACACCTTC.

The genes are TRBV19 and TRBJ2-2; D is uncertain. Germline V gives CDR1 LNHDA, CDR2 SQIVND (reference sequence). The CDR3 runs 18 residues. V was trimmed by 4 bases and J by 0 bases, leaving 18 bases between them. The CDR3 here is CASSTPTRPRPNTGELFF. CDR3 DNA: TGTGCCAGTAGTACCCCGACCCGACCCCGACCGAACACCGGGGAGCTGTTTTTT.

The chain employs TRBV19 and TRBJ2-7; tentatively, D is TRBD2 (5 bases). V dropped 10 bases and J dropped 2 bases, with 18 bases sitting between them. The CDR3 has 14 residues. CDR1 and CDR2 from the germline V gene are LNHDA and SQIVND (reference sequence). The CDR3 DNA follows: TGTGCCACTTCCTCCGGGGTGAGCACCTACGAGCAGTACTTC. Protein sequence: CATSSGVSTYEQYF.

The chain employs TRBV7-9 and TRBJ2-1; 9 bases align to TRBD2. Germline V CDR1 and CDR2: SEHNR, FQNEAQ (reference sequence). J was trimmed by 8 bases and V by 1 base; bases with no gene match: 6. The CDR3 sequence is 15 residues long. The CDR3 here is CASSLEVAGADEQFF. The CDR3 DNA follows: TGTGCCAGCAGCTTAGAGGTAGCGGGGGCGGATGAGCAGTTCTTC.

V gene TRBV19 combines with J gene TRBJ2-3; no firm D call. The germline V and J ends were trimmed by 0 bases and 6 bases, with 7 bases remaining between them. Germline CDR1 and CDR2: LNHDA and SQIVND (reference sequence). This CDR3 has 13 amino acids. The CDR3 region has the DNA TGTGCCAGTAGTATAGAGCTATCCGATACGCAGTATTTT. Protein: CASSIELSDTQYF.

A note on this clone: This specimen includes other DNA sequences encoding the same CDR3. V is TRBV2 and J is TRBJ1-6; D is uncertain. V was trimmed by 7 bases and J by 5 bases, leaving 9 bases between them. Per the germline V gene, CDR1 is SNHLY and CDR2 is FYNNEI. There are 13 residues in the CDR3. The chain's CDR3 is CASTGTDNSPLHF. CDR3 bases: TGTGCCAGCACGGGCACAGATAATTCACCCCTCCACTTT.

CDR3: CASRGLAGANTGELFF. The CDR3 DNA reads TGTGCCAGCAGGGGACTAGCGGGGGCGAACACCGGGGAGCTGTTTTTT. This chain links TRBV2 with TRBJ2-2, with TRBD2 matching 14 bases. Germline assignment: CDR1 SNHLY and CDR2 FYNNEI. Germline trimming cut 6 bases from V and 0 bases from J; bases unmatched to any gene: 0. The CDR3 covers 16 residues.

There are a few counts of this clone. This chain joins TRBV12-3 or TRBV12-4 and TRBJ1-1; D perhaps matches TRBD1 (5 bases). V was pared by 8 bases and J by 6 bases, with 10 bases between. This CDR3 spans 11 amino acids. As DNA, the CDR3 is TGTGCCAGCGGGCAGGGCCCTGAAGCTTTCTTT. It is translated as CASGQGPEAFF.

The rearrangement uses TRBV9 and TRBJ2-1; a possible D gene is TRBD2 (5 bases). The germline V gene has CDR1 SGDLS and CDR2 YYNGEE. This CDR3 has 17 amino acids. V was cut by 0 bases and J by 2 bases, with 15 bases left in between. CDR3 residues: CASSVARGQETYNEQFF. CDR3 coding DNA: TGTGCCAGCAGCGTAGCTAGAGGGCAGGAAACCTACAATGAGCAGTTCTTC.

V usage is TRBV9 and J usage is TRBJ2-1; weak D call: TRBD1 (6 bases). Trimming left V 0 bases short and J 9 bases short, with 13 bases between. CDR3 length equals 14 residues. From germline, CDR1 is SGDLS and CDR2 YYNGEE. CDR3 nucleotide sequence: TGTGCCAGCAGCGTAGAGGGCAGGGGATCTGAGCAGTTCTTC. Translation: CASSVEGRGSEQFF. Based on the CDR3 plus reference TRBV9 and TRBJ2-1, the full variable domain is DSGVTQTPKHLITATGQRVTLRCSPRSGDLSVYWYQQSLDQGLQFLIQYYNGEERAKGNILERFSAQQFPDLHSELNLSSLELGDSALYFCASSVEGRGSEQFFGPGTRLTVL.

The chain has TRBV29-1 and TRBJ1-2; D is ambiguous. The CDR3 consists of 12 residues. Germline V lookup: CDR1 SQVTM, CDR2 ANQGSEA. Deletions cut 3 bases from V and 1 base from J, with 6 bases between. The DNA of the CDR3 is TGCAGCGTTGAGAGGAGTAACTATGGCTACACCTTC. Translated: CSVERSNYGYTF. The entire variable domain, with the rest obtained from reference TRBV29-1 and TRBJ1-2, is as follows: SAVISQKPSRDICQRGTSLTIQCQVDSQVTMMFWYRQQPGQSLTLIATANQGSEATYESGFVIDKFPISRPNLTFSTLTVSNMSPEDSSIYLCSVERSNYGYTFGSGTRLTVV.

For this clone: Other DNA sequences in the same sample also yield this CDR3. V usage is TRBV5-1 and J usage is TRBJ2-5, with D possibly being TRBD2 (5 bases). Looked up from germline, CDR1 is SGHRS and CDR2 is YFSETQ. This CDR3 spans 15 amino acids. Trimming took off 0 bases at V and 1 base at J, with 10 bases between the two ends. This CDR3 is CASSLAGAVQETQYF. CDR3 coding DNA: TGCGCCAGCAGCTTGGCCGGAGCGGTCCAAGAGACCCAGTACTTC. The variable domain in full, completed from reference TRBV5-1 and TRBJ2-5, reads KAGVTQTPRYLIKTRGQQVTLSCSPISGHRSVSWYQQTPGQGLQFLFEYFSETQRNKGNFPGRFSGRQFSNSRSEMNVSTLELGDSALYLCASSLAGAVQETQYFGPGTRLLVL.

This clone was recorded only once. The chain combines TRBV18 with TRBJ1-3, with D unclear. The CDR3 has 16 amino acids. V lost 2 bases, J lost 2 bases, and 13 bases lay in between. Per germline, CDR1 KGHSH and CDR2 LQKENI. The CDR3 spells CASSPYTEGTGNTIYF. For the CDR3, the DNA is TGTGCCAGCTCACCATATACGGAAGGGACTGGAAACACCATATATTTT.

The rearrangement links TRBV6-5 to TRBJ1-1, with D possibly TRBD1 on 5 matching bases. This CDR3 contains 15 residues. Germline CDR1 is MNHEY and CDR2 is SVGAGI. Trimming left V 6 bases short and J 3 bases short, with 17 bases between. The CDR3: CASSPLGVGDTEAFF. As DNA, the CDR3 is TGTGCCAGCAGCCCCTTAGGGGTCGGGGACACTGAAGCTTTCTTT.

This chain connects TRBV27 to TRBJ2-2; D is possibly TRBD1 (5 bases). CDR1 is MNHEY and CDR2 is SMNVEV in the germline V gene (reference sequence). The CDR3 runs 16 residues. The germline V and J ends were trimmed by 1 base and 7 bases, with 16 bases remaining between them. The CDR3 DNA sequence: TGTGCCAGCAGTTTATTTTACAGGAGCAGTGGCGGGGAGCTGTTTTTT. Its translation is CASSLFYRSSGGELFF.

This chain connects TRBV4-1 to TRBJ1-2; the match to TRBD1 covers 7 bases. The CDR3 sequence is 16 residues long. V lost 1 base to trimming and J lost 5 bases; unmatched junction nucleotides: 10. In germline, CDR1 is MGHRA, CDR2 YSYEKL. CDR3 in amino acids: CASSQGPPRQGYGYTF. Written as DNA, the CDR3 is TGCGCCAGCAGCCAAGGACCCCCACGACAGGGATATGGCTACACCTTC.

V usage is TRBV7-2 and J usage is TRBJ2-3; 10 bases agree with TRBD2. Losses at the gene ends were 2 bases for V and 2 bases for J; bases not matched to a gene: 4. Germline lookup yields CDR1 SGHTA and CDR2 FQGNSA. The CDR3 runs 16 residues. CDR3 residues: CASSLRTSGLTDTQYF. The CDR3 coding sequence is TGTGCCAGCAGCTTAAGGACTAGCGGACTCACAGATACGCAGTATTTT.

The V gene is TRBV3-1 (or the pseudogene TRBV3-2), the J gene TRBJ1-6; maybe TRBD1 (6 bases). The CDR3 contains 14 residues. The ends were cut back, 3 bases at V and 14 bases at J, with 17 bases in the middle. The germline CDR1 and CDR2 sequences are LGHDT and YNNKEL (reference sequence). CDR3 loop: CASSQRDTSRALHF. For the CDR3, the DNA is TGTGCCAGCAGCCAGAGGGACACCTCCCGGGCCCTCCACTTT.

The CDR3 DNA sequence: TGTGCCATCAACGGGCCAGGAATCTCCTATGGCTACACCTTC. Its protein is CAINGPGISYGYTF. The chain recombines TRBV10-3 with TRBJ1-2; D gene uncertain. V dropped 7 bases and J dropped 4 bases, with 16 bases sitting between them. The germline V gene has CDR1 ENHRY and CDR2 SYGVKD. CDR3 length: 14 amino acids.

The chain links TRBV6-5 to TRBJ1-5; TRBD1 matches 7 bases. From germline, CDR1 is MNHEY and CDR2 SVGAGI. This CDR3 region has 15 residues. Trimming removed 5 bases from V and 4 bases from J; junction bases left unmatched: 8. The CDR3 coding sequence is TGTGCCAGCAGTACTAGACAGGGTATTAATCAGCCCCAGCATTTT. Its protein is CASSTRQGINQPQHF.

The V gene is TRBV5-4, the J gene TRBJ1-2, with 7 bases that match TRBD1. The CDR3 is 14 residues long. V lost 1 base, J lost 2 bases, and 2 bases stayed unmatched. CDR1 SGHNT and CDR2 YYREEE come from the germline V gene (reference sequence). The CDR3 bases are TGTGCCAGCAGCTTGACGGGACAGAACTATGGCTACACCTTC. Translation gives CASSLTGQNYGYTF.

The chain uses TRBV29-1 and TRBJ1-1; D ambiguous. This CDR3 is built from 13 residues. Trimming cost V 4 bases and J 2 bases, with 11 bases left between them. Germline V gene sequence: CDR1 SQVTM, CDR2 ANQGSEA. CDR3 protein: CSVAHSSNTEAFF. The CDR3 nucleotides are TGCAGCGTTGCCCACAGCAGCAACACTGAAGCTTTCTTT. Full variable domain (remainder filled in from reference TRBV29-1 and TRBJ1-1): SAVISQKPSRDICQRGTSLTIQCQVDSQVTMMFWYRQQPGQSLTLIATANQGSEATYESGFVIDKFPISRPNLTFSTLTVSNMSPEDSSIYLCSVAHSSNTEAFFGQGTRLTVV.